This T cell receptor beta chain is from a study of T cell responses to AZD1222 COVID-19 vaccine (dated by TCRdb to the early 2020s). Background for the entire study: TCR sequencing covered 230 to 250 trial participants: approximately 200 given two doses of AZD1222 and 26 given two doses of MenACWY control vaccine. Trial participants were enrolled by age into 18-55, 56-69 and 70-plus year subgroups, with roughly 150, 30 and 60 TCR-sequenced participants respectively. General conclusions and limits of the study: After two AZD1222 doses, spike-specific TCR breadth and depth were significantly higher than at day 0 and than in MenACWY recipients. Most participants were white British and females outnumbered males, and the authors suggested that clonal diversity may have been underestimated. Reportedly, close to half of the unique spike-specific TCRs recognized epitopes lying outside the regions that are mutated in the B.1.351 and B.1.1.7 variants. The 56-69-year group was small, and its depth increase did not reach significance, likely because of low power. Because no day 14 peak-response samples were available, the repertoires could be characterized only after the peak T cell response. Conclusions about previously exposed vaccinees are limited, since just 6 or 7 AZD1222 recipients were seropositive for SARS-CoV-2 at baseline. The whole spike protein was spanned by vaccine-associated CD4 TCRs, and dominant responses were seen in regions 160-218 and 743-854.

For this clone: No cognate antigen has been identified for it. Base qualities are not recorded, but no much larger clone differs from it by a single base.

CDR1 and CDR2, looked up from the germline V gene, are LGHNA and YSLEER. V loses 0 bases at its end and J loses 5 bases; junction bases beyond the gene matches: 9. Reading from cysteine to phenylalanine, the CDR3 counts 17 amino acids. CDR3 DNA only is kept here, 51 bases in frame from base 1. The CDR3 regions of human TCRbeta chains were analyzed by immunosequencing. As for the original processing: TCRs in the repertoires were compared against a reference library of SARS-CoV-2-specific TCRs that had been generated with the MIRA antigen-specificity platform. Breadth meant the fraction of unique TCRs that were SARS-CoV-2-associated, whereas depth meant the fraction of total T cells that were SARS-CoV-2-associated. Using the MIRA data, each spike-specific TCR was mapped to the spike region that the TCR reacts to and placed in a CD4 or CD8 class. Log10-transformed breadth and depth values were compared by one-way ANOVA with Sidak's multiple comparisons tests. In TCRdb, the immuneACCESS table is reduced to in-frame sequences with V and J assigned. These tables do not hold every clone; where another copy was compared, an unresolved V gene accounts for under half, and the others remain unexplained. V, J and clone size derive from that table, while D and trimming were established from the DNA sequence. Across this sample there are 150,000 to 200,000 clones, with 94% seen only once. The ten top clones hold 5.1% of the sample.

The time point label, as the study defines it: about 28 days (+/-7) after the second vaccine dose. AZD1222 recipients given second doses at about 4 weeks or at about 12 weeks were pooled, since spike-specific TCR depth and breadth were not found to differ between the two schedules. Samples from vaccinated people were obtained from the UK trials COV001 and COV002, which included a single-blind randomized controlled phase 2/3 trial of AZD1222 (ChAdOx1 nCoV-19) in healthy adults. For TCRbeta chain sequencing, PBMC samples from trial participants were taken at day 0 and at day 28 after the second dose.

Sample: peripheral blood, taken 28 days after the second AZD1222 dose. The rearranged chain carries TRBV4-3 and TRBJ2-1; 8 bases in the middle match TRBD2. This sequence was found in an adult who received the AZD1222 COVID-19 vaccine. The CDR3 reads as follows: CASSQDVTGRAHNEQFF. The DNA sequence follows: TGCGCCAGCAGCCAAGATGTCACCGGGAGGGCCCACAATGAGCAGTTCTTC.